This TCR beta chain was sequenced during a study of T cells after yellow fever vaccination. TCRdb independently ran MiXCR on the 5' RACE reads; one entry per CDR3 protein. The sample holds a few hundred thousand distinct CDR3 sequences; approximately 10% are singletons and the top ten take more than 15%. The CDR3 is 17 amino acids. Germline CDR1 is SGHVS and CDR2 is FQNEAQ. V shed 0 bases and J 2 bases; nucleotides not matched to a gene: 7. This sequence originates from a man between 18 and 35 years old who received the YFV17D yellow fever vaccine. The chain joins TRBV7-8 to TRBJ2-1; TRBD1 matches 7 bases. Here the sequenced sample was PBMCs, taken on the day of the first yellow fever vaccination. CDR3: CASSLARGTDAYNEQFF. CDR3 in DNA: TGTGCCAGCAGCTTAGCGCGTGGGACAGATGCCTACAATGAGCAGTTCTTC.